Listed below are T cell receptor beta chains from one sample, sequenced in a study of vaccination and CD4 T cells after COVID-19. Each CDR3 protein gets one entry after TCRdb re-called the PCR reads with MiXCR. The data hold about 19,000 distinct CDR3 sequences, with approximately 70% observed a single time. These receptors have no known antigen. Sequenced material: CD4+ T cells from blood, cultured in vitro. The receptors here all came from a human donor who had recovered from COVID-19. The CDR3 runs from the conserved cysteine through the conserved F or W. D genes are given only for firm matches. Not every row has a clone size; where given, it reads once, few, many or a size class.

cdr3_nt: TGTGCCAGCAGCCCCAGGGTTGTGGCTTTCTTT; cdr3_aa: CASSPRVVAFF; j_call: TRBJ1-1; clone_size: .; d_call: .; v_call: TRBV7-2
cdr3_nt: TGCAGTGCTAGAGATAAAGGACTAGGGACTGAGCAGTTCTTC; cdr3_aa: CSARDKGLGTEQFF; j_call: TRBJ2-1; clone_size: .; d_call: TRBD2; v_call: TRBV20-1
cdr3_nt: TGTGCCAGCAGCTCGGACAGGGGTCAAGAGACCCAGTACTTC; cdr3_aa: CASSSDRGQETQYF; j_call: TRBJ2-5; clone_size: .; d_call: TRBD1; v_call: TRBV7-2
cdr3_nt: TGTGCCAGCAGTGAACAGAGGCATCAAGATACGCAGTATTTT; cdr3_aa: CASSEQRHQDTQYF; j_call: TRBJ2-3; clone_size: .; d_call: .; v_call: TRBV6-1
cdr3_nt: TGTGCCAGCAGCCCCATTGGGCGAAGCACTGAAGCTTTCTTT; cdr3_aa: CASSPIGRSTEAFF; j_call: TRBJ1-1; clone_size: .; d_call: .; v_call: TRBV6-1
cdr3_nt: TGCGCCAGCAGCCCGGAGACAGGGAGGTGGCCCCAGCATTTT; cdr3_aa: CASSPETGRWPQHF; j_call: TRBJ1-5; clone_size: .; d_call: TRBD1; v_call: TRBV5-1
cdr3_nt: TGTGCCACCAGCAGGCTGGGGGGCAGGCGCGTCTCGGCTAGAAACACCATATATTTT; cdr3_aa: CATSRLGGRRVSARNTIYF; j_call: TRBJ1-3; clone_size: .; d_call: .; v_call: TRBV15
cdr3_nt: TGTGCCAGCAGTCAGACGGGATTTATGAACACTGAAGCTTTCTTT; cdr3_aa: CASSQTGFMNTEAFF; j_call: TRBJ1-1; clone_size: once; d_call: .; v_call: TRBV6-2/TRBV6-3
cdr3_nt: TGCAGTGCTACTGACCTCTCTGGGGCCAACGTCCTGACTTTC; cdr3_aa: CSATDLSGANVLTF; j_call: TRBJ2-6; clone_size: .; d_call: .; v_call: TRBV20-1
cdr3_nt: TGTGCCAGCAGTTCTGACGTCCGAGAATCTTCTGGGGCCAACGTCCTGACTTTC; cdr3_aa: CASSSDVRESSGANVLTF; j_call: TRBJ2-6; clone_size: .; d_call: .; v_call: TRBV27
cdr3_nt: TGTGCCAGTTTCGGGACAGGGAAAGGAGTCGGGGATCAGCCCCAGCATTTT; cdr3_aa: CASFGTGKGVGDQPQHF; j_call: TRBJ1-5; clone_size: .; d_call: TRBD1; v_call: TRBV28
cdr3_nt: TGCAGTGCTGCCCCAGGGAGATTAAACACTGAAGCTTTCTTT; cdr3_aa: CSAAPGRLNTEAFF; j_call: TRBJ1-1; clone_size: .; d_call: .; v_call: TRBV20-1
cdr3_nt: TGTGCCTCCCTGGTCGTCGTTGCGTCGAGCTCCTACAATGAGCAGTTCTTC; cdr3_aa: CASLVVVASSSYNEQFF; j_call: TRBJ2-1; clone_size: .; d_call: .; v_call: TRBV30
cdr3_nt: TGTGCCAGCAGCTTATCGGCTAACAATCAGCCCCAGCATTTT; cdr3_aa: CASSLSANNQPQHF; j_call: TRBJ1-5; clone_size: .; d_call: .; v_call: TRBV7-2
cdr3_nt: TGTGCCAGCAGTTCTTCCGGGACAGGGGGGAGAGAGACCCAGTACTTC; cdr3_aa: CASSSSGTGGRETQYF; j_call: TRBJ2-5; clone_size: .; d_call: TRBD1; v_call: TRBV28
cdr3_nt: TGTGCCAGCAGCTTAGATCCCGGACAGCCCCAGCATTTT; cdr3_aa: CASSLDPGQPQHF; j_call: TRBJ1-5; clone_size: once; d_call: .; v_call: TRBV7-9